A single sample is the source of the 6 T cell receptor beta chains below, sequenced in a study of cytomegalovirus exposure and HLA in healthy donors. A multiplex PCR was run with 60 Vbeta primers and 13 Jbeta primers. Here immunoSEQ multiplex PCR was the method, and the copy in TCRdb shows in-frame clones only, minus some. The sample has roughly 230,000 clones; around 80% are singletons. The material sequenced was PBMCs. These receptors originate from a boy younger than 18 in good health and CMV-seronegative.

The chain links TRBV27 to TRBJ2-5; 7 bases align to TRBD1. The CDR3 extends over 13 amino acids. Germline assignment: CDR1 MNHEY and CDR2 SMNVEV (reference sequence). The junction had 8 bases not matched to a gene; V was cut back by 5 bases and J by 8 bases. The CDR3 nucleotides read TGTGCCAGCAGTGCAGGGGGACAAGGAACCCAGTACTTC. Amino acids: CASSAGGQGTQYF.

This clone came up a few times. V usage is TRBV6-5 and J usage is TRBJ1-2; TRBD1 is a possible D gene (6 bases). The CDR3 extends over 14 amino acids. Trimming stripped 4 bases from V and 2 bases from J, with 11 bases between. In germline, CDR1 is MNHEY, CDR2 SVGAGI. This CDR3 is CASSLSGTNYGYTF. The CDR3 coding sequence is TGTGCCAGCAGTTTATCCGGGACAAACTATGGCTACACCTTC.

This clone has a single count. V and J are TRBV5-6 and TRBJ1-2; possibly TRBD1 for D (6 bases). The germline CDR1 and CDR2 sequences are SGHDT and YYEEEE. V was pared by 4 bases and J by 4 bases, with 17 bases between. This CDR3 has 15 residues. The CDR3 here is CASSPPQGLGYGYTF. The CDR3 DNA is TGTGCCAGCAGCCCCCCACAGGGTCTAGGCTATGGCTACACCTTC.

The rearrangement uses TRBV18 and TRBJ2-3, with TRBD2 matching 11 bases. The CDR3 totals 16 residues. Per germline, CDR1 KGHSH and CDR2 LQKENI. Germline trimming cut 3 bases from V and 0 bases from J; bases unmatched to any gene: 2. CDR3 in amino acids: CASSPTSGVSTDTQYF. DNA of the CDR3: TGTGCCAGCTCACCGACTAGCGGGGTCAGCACAGATACGCAGTATTTT.

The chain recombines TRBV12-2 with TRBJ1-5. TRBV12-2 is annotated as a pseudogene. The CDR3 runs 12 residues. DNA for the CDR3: TGTGCAAGTCGCTATAGTAATCAGCCCCAGCATTTT. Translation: CASRYSNQPQHF.

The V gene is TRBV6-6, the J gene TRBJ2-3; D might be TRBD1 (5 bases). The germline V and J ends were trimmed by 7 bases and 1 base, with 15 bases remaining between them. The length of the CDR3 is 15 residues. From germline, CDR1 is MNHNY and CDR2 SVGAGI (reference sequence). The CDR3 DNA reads TGTGCCAGCACTCAACTCCGCAGGGGCACAGATACGCAGTATTTT. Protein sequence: CASTQLRRGTDTQYF.